This T cell receptor beta chain stems from a study of T cell responses to AZD1222 COVID-19 vaccine. CDR3 length equals 18 residues. In germline, CDR1 is SEHNR, CDR2 FQNEAQ (reference sequence). V gave up 0 bases and J gave up 2 bases; unmatched junction bases: 12. Study-wide results and limits: Nearly half of spike-specific TCRs reportedly target variant regions that are unmutated in the B.1.351 and B.1.1.7 variants. The donors showed a predominance of white British ancestry and of females, with possible underestimation of clonal diversity.

Some clones are missing from TCRdb's copy, which holds only in-frame ones; the method was immunoSEQ multiplex PCR. The sample contains roughly 190,000 clones, roughly 93% of which appear only once. Notes on this clone: Its cognate antigen is unknown.

Sequenced here: peripheral blood, sampled on day 0 of AZD1222 vaccination. The TCR comes from an adult in good health. The chain employs TRBV7-9 and TRBJ1-2; 7 bases align to TRBD1. The CDR3 sequence is CASSLARGQRSPNYGYTF. DNA of the CDR3: TGTGCCAGCAGCTTAGCGCGGGGACAGCGCTCACCAAACTATGGCTACACCTTC.